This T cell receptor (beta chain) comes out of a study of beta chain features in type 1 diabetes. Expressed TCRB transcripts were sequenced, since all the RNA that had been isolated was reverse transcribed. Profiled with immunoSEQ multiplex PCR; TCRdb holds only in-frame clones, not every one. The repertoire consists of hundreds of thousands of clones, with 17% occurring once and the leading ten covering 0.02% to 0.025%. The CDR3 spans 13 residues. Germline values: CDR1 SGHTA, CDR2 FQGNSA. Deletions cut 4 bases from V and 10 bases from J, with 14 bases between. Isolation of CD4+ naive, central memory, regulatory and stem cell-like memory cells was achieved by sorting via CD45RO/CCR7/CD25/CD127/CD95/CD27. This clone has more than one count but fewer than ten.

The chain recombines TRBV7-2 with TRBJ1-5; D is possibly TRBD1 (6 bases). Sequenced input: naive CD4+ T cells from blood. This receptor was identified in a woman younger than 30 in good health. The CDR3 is CASSSDSISPQHF. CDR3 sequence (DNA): TGTGCCAGCAGCTCGGACAGTATTTCCCCCCAGCATTTT.